Listed here is a single TCR beta chain. Its specificity is unknown. TCRdb's copy holds only in-frame clones and misses some; the assay was immunoSEQ multiplex PCR. This table has almost 75,000 clones, around 85% appearing once. The data were taken from a study of cytomegalovirus exposure and HLA in healthy donors. Study summary: The 650 to 850 first-cohort repertoires and the 95 to 150 validation repertoires shared the same platform, a later analysis reported.

The germline V and J ends were trimmed by 7 bases and 4 bases, with 8 bases remaining between them. Germline V CDR1 and CDR2: MRHNA, SNTAGT. The CDR3 length is 13 residues. Study-wide results and caveats: First-cohort TCR clusters were later found to tend to co-occur in the 120 or so validation repertoires. For most TCR sequences rarity was the rule, although some public TCRs occurred in many donors.

V gene TRBV6-4 combines with J gene TRBJ2-6; maybe TRBD1 (5 bases). Sequenced input: PBMCs. This clonotype originated in a man aged 30 to 45 in good health and CMV-seronegative. The CDR3 DNA reads TGTGCCAGCAATACAGGAGGGGCCAACGTCCTGACTTTC. Translated: CASNTGGANVLTF.